This record concerns one T cell receptor beta chain sequence. This clonotype was recorded many times. Its antigen is not yet known. The record has no base qualities; no much larger clone is one base away. Sequencing instrument: Illumina HiSeq 1500. TCRdb itself trimmed the public reads at Q25 with fastp, ran MiXCR and retained productive beta chains. Identical CDR3 proteins give one entry, which carries the most common genes and DNA. The sample includes around 740,000 distinct CDR3 sequences, with about 40% observed a single time. Of the sample, around 3% falls within the top ten clones. These data belong to a study of T cell repertoires in cytomegalovirus infection (dated by TCRdb to about 2019). Study-wide context: Donor HLA type was relevant to the analysis, as public TCR beta signatures indicated carriage of CMV infection together with the matching HLA type. Study-wide findings and limitations: In the ex vivo response, HLA-C-restricted CMV-specific TCR beta clonotypes were dominant, and in two of eight donors the single most frequent clonotype came from this HLA-C-restricted group. Cumulative frequency of public TCR beta family members discriminated carriers of CMV infection plus the relevant HLA type in this cohort and an independent roughly 340-donor cohort.

Measured from the cysteine to the phenylalanine, the CDR3 is 15 residues long. CDR3 DNA only is kept here, 45 bases in frame from base 1. V trim: 6 bases; J trim: 2 bases; unmatched bases: 6. The receptor was derived from a human donor in good health (CMV status not recorded). Some clones in this sample may be carry-over from other donors' samples. Specimen: PBMCs. The chain employs TRBV12-3 or TRBV12-4 and TRBJ1-5, and 8 bases in between align with TRBD1. The DNA reads as follows: TGTGCCAGCAGCCAGACAGGGGCTGGCAATCAGCCCCAGCATTTT. Translated, this gives CASSQTGAGNQPQHF.